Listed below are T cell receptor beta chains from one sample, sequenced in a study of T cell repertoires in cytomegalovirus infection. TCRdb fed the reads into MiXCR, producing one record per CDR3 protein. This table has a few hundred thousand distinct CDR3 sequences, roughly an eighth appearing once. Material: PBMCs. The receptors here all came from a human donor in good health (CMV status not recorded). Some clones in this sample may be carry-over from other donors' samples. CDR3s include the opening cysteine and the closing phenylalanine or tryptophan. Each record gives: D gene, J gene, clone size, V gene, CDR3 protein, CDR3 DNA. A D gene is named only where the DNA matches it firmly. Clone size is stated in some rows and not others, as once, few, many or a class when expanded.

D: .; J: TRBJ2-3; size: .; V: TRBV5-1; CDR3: CASSLLVEDTQYF; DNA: TGCGCCAGCAGCTTGTTGGTAGAAGATACGCAGTATTTT
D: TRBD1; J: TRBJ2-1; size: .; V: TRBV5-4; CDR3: CASSSRDRDEQFF; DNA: TGTGCCAGCAGCTCCCGGGACAGGGATGAGCAGTTCTTC
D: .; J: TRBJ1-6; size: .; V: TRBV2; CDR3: CAGQWQGGDSPLHF; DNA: TGTGCCGGGCAGTGGCAGGGAGGCGATTCACCCCTCCACTTT
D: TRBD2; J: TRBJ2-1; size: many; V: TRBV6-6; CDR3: CASSWGGQFSYNEQFF; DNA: TGTGCCAGCAGTTGGGGAGGGCAGTTCTCCTACAATGAGCAGTTCTTC
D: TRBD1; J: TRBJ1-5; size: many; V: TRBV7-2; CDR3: CASSLEGAGAWPQHF; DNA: TGTGCCAGCAGCTTAGAGGGGGCAGGGGCCTGGCCCCAGCATTTT
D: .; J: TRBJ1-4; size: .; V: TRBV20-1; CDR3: CSAREPGYEKLFF; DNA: TGCAGTGCTAGAGAGCCGGGGTATGAAAAACTGTTTTTT
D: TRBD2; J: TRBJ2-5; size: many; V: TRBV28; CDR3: CASRTRALAGETQYF; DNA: TGTGCCAGCAGGACCCGTGCTCTAGCGGGAGAGACCCAGTACTTC
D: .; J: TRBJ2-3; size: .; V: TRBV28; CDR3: CASSFSSRPTQYF; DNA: TGTGCCAGCAGTTTTTCCAGCCGGCCCACGCAGTATTTT
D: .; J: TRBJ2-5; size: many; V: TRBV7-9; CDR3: CASSIPRQSQETQYF; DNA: TGTGCCAGCAGCATACCGAGACAGAGCCAAGAGACCCAGTACTTC
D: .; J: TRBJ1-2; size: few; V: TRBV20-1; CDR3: CSSLVREEGGYTF; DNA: TGCAGTTCGCTCGTTAGGGAGGAGGGTGGCTACACCTTC
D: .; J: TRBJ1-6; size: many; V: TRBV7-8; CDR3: CASSPGLSSYNSPLHF; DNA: TGTGCCAGCAGTCCAGGACTGAGCTCCTATAATTCACCCCTCCACTTT
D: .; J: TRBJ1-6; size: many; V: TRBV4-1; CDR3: CASSQDEGRHSPLHF; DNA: TGCGCCAGCAGCCAGGACGAAGGGCGCCATTCACCCCTCCACTTT
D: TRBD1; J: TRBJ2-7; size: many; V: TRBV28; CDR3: CASSSGTGGNQQYF; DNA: TGTGCCAGCAGTTCCGGGACAGGAGGCAACCAGCAGTACTTC
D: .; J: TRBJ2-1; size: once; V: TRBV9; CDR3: CASSVTERVYNEQFF; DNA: TGTGCCAGCAGCGTTACTGAGCGGGTGTACAATGAGCAGTTCTTC
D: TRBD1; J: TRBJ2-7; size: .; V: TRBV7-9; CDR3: CASSLTGDEQYF; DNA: TGTGCCAGCAGCCTAACAGGGGACGAGCAGTACTTC
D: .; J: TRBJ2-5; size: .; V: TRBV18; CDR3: CASSLRVVAGETQYF; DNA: TGTGCCAGCTCCCTCCGGGTCGTCGCGGGAGAGACCCAGTACTTC
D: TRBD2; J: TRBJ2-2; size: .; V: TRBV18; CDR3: CASSPRTSPSNTGELFF; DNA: TGTGCCAGCTCACCGCGGACTAGCCCGTCTAACACCGGGGAGCTGTTTTTT
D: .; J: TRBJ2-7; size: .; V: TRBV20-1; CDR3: CSARDAGSSSYEQYF; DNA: TGCAGTGCTAGAGATGCGGGATCAAGCTCCTACGAGCAGTACTTC
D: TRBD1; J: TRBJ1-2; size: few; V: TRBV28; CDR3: CASSPTDRGWFGYTF; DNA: TGTGCCAGCAGCCCGACGGACAGGGGTTGGTTTGGCTACACCTTC
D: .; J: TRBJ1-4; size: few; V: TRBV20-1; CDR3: CSARSPVGGEKLFF; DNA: TGCAGTGCTAGATCCCCAGTGGGGGGTGAAAAACTGTTTTTT
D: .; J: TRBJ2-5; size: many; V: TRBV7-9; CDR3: CASSLRELQETQYF; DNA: TGTGCCAGCAGCTTGAGGGAACTGCAGGAGACCCAGTACTTC
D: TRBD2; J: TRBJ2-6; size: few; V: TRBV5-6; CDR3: CASSYPGLAGSGANVLTF; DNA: TGTGCCAGCAGCTACCCGGGACTAGCGGGGTCGGGGGCCAACGTCCTGACTTTC
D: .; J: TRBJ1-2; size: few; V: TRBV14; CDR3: CASSQEPDYGYTF; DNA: TGTGCCAGCAGCCAAGAGCCAGACTATGGCTACACCTTC
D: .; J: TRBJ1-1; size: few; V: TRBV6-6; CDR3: CASSGTERTLNTEAFF; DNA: TGTGCCAGCAGCGGGACGGAAAGAACCTTGAACACTGAAGCTTTCTTT
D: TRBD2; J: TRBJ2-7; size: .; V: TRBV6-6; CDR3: CASTLGLAGGNSYEQYF; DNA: TGTGCCAGCACCCTAGGACTAGCGGGAGGAAATTCCTACGAGCAGTACTTC
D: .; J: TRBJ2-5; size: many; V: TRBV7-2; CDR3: CASSLDASQETQYF; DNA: TGTGCCAGCAGCTTAGATGCGAGCCAAGAGACCCAGTACTTC
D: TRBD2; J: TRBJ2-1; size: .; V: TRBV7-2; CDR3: CASSTRTSGSSRVEQFF; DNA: TGTGCCAGCAGCACCCGGACTAGCGGGAGTAGTAGGGTTGAGCAGTTCTTC
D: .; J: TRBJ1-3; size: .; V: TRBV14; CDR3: CASSQPGASGNTIYF; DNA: TGTGCCAGCAGCCAACCGGGGGCCAGTGGAAACACCATATATTTT
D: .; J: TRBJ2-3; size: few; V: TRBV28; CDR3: CASKGHLTDTQYF; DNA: TGTGCCAGCAAGGGGCACCTCACAGATACGCAGTATTTT
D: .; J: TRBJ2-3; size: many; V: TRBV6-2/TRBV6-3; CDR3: CASSYARGGGNTDTQYF; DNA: TGTGCCAGCAGTTACGCGAGGGGGGGCGGAAACACAGATACGCAGTATTTT
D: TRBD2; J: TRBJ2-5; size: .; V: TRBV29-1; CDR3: CSGQGLGGPKETQYF; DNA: TGCAGCGGCCAGGGACTAGGGGGACCTAAAGAGACCCAGTACTTC
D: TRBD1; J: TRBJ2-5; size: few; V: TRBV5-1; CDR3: CASRTGETQYF; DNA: TGCGCCAGCAGGACAGGGGAGACCCAGTACTTC
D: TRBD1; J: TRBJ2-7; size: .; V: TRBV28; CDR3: CASILSGGAHTGVEQYF; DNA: TGTGCCAGCATCTTAAGCGGAGGCGCACACACAGGGGTAGAGCAGTACTTC
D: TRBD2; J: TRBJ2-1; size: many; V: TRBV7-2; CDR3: CASSVLAGGYNEQFF; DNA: TGTGCCAGCAGCGTACTAGCGGGGGGGTACAATGAGCAGTTCTTC
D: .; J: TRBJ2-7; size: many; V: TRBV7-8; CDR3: CASSLMTGGAAEKQYF; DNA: TGTGCCAGCAGCTTGATGACCGGGGGAGCGGCTGAGAAGCAGTACTTC
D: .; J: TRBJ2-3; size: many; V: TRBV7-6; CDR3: CASSPLYVGSGEGTDTQYF; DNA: TGTGCTAGCAGCCCATTGTATGTTGGTTCTGGCGAGGGGACAGATACGCAGTATTTT
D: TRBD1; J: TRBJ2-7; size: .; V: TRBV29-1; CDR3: CSGDRVNELYF; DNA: TGCAGCGGCGACAGGGTGAACGAGCTGTACTTC
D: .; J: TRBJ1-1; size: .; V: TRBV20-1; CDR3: CSATISGGGNTEAFF; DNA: TGCAGTGCTACCATATCGGGTGGCGGGAACACTGAAGCTTTCTTT
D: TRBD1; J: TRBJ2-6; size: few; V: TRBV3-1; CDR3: CASSQEGQGQGNVLTF; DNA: TGTGCCAGCAGCCAAGAGGGACAGGGCCAGGGGAACGTCCTGACTTTC
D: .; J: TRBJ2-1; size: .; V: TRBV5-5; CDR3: CASSFTFYNEQFF; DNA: TGTGCCAGCAGCTTCACCTTCTACAATGAGCAGTTCTTC
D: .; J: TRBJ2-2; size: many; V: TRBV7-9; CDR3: CASSFSDGELFF; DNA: TGTGCCAGCAGCTTCAGCGACGGGGAGCTGTTTTTT
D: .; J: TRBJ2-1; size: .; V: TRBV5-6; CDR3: CASSKYPGPGGYEQFF; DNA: TGTGCCAGCAGCAAATACCCAGGACCAGGGGGGTATGAGCAGTTCTTC
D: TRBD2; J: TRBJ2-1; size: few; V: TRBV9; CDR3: CASSRRDYGLDEQFF; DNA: TGTGCCAGCAGTAGACGGGACTATGGTCTCGATGAGCAGTTCTTC
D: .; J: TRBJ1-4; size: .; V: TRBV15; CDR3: CATSRAAEKLFF; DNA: TGTGCCACCAGCCGGGCGGCTGAAAAACTGTTTTTT
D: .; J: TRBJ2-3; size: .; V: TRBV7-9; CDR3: CASSYDRTTTDTQYF; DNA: TGTGCCAGCAGTTACGACAGGACAACAACGGATACGCAGTATTTT
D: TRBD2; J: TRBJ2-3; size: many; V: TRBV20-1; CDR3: CSAGLAGTDTQYF; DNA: TGCAGTGCCGGACTAGCGGGAACAGATACGCAGTATTTT
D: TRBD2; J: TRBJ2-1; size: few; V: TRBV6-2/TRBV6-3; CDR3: CASSSTGLVYNEQFF; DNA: TGTGCCAGCAGTAGTACGGGACTAGTTTACAATGAGCAGTTCTTC